This T cell receptor beta chain is from a study of CD8 T cells in ankylosing spondylitis. Study-wide results and limits: Matched synovial fluid from ankylosing spondylitis patients was reported to be enriched for disease-linked clones. Peripheral blood samples showed relatively rare disease-linked clones, and these clones were CD8+. Prior work had noted some motif variants in reactive arthritis blood and synovial fluid. A TCR beta motif of fewer than ten highly homologous variants seemed to mark ankylosing spondylitis blood.

This clonotype was picked up many times. Antigen specificity is unknown. Quantitative molecular-barcoded 5'-RACE generated the TCR beta libraries. TCRdb fed the 5' RACE reads into MiXCR, producing one record per CDR3 protein. Of 700,000 or so distinct CDR3 sequences detected, 15% to 20% appear once; the ten largest clones hold about 20%. What was sequenced was blood, either unsorted or a sorted T cell fraction (not recorded which). This TCR was sampled from a male donor with ankylosing spondylitis.

The CDR3 DNA is TGTGCCAGCAGTTTAGGAGTTCTAGTCGGTGAGCAGTTCTTC. Translation: CASSLGVLVGEQFF. The rearrangement uses TRBV12-3 or TRBV12-4 and TRBJ2-1; no clear D gene. With 1 base removed from V and 9 bases from J, the gap between germline ends came to 13 bases. The CDR3 totals 14 residues.